One and the same sample provided the 11 T cell receptor beta chains below, sequenced in a study of early T cells in non-severe SARS-CoV-2 infection. TCRdb independently ran MiXCR on the 5' RACE reads; one entry per CDR3 protein. The sample includes some 96,000 distinct CDR3 sequences, 14% to 15% of them seen just once. Sequenced: whole blood. Every receptor here comes from an adult who was a healthcare worker with PCR-confirmed SARS-CoV-2 infection or an uninfected control (not recorded which).

The J gene is TRBJ1-4, the V gene TRBV12-3 or TRBV12-4; maybe TRBD1 (5 bases). This CDR3 has 13 amino acids. Trimming removed 6 bases from V and 7 bases from J, with 12 bases in between. The CDR3 DNA sequence: TGTGCCAGCAGCCCTGGCGGGGGTGAAAAACTGTTTTTT. Amino acids: CASSPGGGEKLFF.

The chain is built from TRBV6-2 or TRBV6-3 and TRBJ2-2; D remains ambiguous. This CDR3 comprises 16 residues. V lost 6 bases and J lost 3, with 17 bases in between. The germline CDR1 and CDR2 sequences are MNHEY and SVGEGT. CDR3 in amino acids: CASSFVRVSHTGELFF. Here the CDR3 DNA reads TGTGCCAGCAGCTTCGTCCGGGTGTCTCACACCGGGGAGCTGTTTTTT.

The chain carries TRBV9 and TRBJ1-2; D not certain. Trimming took 4 bases from V and 7 from J, leaving 17 bases between them. The CDR3 spans 14 residues. Germline lookup yields CDR1 SGDLS and CDR2 YYNGEE. The DNA of the CDR3 is TGTGCCAGCAGCTCCGAGACGGGCGCACGTGGCTACACCTTC. This codes for CASSSETGARGYTF.

The CDR3 bases are TGTGCCAGCAGTTTAATCCCTAATTCACCCCTCCACTTT. Amino acids: CASSLIPNSPLHF. The V gene is TRBV28, the J gene TRBJ1-6; no clear D. V shed 2 bases and J shed 6 bases, with 5 bases lying between them. Germline V gene lookup returns CDR1 MDHEN and CDR2 SYDVKM. The CDR3 extends over 13 amino acids.

In its sample, this clonotype was seen a few times. The chain combines TRBV5-4 with TRBJ2-2; the match to TRBD1 covers 7 bases. This CDR3 spans 14 amino acids. The V gene's germline CDR1 is SGHNT and CDR2 YYREEE (reference sequence). Trimming at V came to 7 bases and at J to 5 bases, leaving 8 bases not matched to a gene. The CDR3 protein is CASERGRGTGELFF. In DNA, the CDR3 is TGTGCCAGCGAGAGGGGGCGCGGTACCGGGGAGCTGTTTTTT. The full variable domain, completed using reference TRBV5-4 and TRBJ2-2, is ETGVTQSPTHLIKTRGQQVTLRCSSQSGHNTVSWYQQALGQGPQFIFQYYREEENGRGNFPPRFSGLQFPNYSSELNVNALELDDSALYLCASERGRGTGELFFGEGSRLTVL.

This clonotype has at least ten counts. This chain uses TRBV28 with TRBJ1-2; no clear D. This CDR3 has 12 amino acids. Trimming pared 2 bases from V and 5 bases from J, leaving 6 bases between. The germline V gene has CDR1 MDHEN and CDR2 SYDVKM. The CDR3 sequence: CASSLAGYGYTF. The CDR3 DNA is TGTGCCAGCAGTTTAGCGGGGTATGGCTACACCTTC.

This clonotype was observed a few times. The V and J genes are TRBV20-1 and TRBJ1-5; D perhaps matches TRBD1 (6 bases). This CDR3 has 15 residues. V was trimmed by 3 bases and J by 3 bases, leaving 15 bases between them. The germline CDR1 and CDR2 sequences are DFQATT and SNEGSKA (reference sequence). This chain's CDR3 is CSARTTGSNNQPQHF. The CDR3 DNA is TGCAGTGCTAGGACGACAGGAAGTAACAATCAGCCCCAGCATTTT.

Many counts were recorded for this clonotype. The J gene is TRBJ2-1, the V gene TRBV12-3 or TRBV12-4, with TRBD2 matching over 14 bases. The CDR3 extends over 18 amino acids. The junction had 16 bases not matched to a gene; V was cut back by 7 bases and J by 8 bases. The CDR3 protein is CASTPGTSGRLFLDEQFF. The CDR3 nucleotides are TGTGCCAGCACACCCGGGACTAGCGGGAGATTATTTCTGGATGAGCAGTTCTTC.

J is TRBJ2-1 and V is TRBV5-1; 11 bases map to TRBD2. V lost 4 bases and J lost 6; bases outside the gene matches: 3. Germline lookup yields CDR1 SGHRS and CDR2 YFSETQ. This CDR3 has 14 amino acids. DNA of the CDR3: TGCGCCAGCAGCGGACTAGCGGGTACCAATGAGCAGTTCTTC. Protein product: CASSGLAGTNEQFF.

This clonotype has just a few counts. The rearrangement joins TRBV6-6 to TRBJ2-2; D might be TRBD2 (7 bases). CDR3 length: 11 amino acids. The ends were cut back, 11 bases at V and 6 bases at J, with 10 bases in the middle. Germline values: CDR1 MNHNY, CDR2 SVGAGI (reference sequence). The CDR3 nucleotides are TGTGCCGGGAGGGGGTCCGGGGAGCTGTTTTTT. This codes for CAGRGSGELFF.

This clonotype came up many times. The chain has TRBV29-1 and TRBJ2-3; D uncertain. Trimming stripped 7 bases from V and 3 bases from J, with 8 bases between. The CDR3 contains 11 residues. Germline loops: CDR1 SQVTM, CDR2 ANQGSEA. The CDR3 nucleotides read TGCAGCGGGCAGGTAACAGATACGCAGTATTTT. Translating gives CSGQVTDTQYF.